Shown below are 17 T cell receptor beta chains from a single sample sequenced in a study of cytomegalovirus exposure and HLA in healthy donors. The PCR ran on 60 Vbeta and 13 Jbeta primers. Measured with immunoSEQ multiplex PCR; TCRdb has only the in-frame clones, and not every one. Its table lists about 150,000 clones. The specimen sequenced was PBMCs. Receptors were obtained from a woman aged 45 to 65 in good health and CMV-seronegative.

V usage is TRBV5-6 and J usage is TRBJ1-6, with D uncertain. Trimming left V 0 bases short and J 0 bases short, with 10 bases between. This CDR3 contains 17 residues. The germline V gene encodes CDR1 SGHDT and CDR2 YYEEEE. In DNA, the CDR3 is TGTGCCAGCAGCTTGGGAGTCGGGAGCTCCTATAATTCACCCCTCCACTTT. Its protein product is CASSLGVGSSYNSPLHF.

The V gene is TRBV9, the J gene TRBJ1-1; 7 nucleotides agree with TRBD1. The CDR3 length is 14 residues. Germline lookup yields CDR1 SGDLS and CDR2 YYNGEE. The V segment lost 7 bases and the J segment 0 bases; nucleotides outside the gene matches: 6. The CDR3 loop reads CASASTGMNTEAFF. CDR3 bases: TGTGCCAGCGCCTCGACAGGGATGAACACTGAAGCTTTCTTT.

CDR3 loop: CASSVDGTGVNEQFF. The CDR3, as DNA: TGTGCCAGCAGCGTAGACGGGACAGGGGTAAATGAGCAGTTCTTC. V and J are TRBV9 and TRBJ2-1; 10 nucleotides align to TRBD1. Germline lookup yields CDR1 SGDLS and CDR2 YYNGEE. V shed 0 bases, J shed 7 bases, and the junction held 4 bases outside the gene matches. The CDR3 extends over 15 amino acids. Filled out from reference TRBV9 and TRBJ2-1, the complete variable domain reads DSGVTQTPKHLITATGQRVTLRCSPRSGDLSVYWYQQSLDQGLQFLIQYYNGEERAKGNILERFSAQQFPDLHSELNLSSLELGDSALYFCASSVDGTGVNEQFFGPGTRLTVL.

The chain combines TRBV28 with TRBJ1-5, with D unresolved. Germline assignment: CDR1 MDHEN and CDR2 SYDVKM. This CDR3 comprises 16 residues. Trimming pared 1 base from V and 0 bases from J, leaving 10 bases between. The CDR3 DNA is TGTGCCAGCAGTTTATTACCAGGTCCTAGCAATCAGCCCCAGCATTTT. Translated, it gives CASSLLPGPSNQPQHF.

Comments on this clone: A junction boundary mismatches the germline segment, possibly from a read error. The chain has TRBV7-7 and TRBJ1-2, with 8 nucleotides matching TRBD1. The CDR3 consists of 13 residues. Germline lookup yields CDR1 SSHAT and CDR2 FNYEAQ (reference sequence). The chain's CDR3 is CASSRDRGHGYTF. The CDR3 DNA follows: TGTGCTAGCAGCCGAGACAGGGGCCATGGCTACACCTTC.

CDR3 amino acids: CASSYSMAPYEQYF. CDR3 in DNA: TGTGCCAGCAGTTACTCGATGGCACCCTACGAGCAGTACTTC. The rearrangement links TRBV6-6 to TRBJ2-7; D gene ambiguous. Germline CDR1 and CDR2: MNHNY and SVGAGI (reference sequence). Trimming removed 0 bases at V and 2 bases at J, with 8 bases between. This CDR3 region has 14 residues.

The chain has TRBV6-5 and TRBJ1-2; TRBD1 matches 7 bases. The CDR3 totals 14 residues. CDR1 and CDR2 from the germline V gene are MNHEY and SVGAGI. The V segment lost 4 bases and the J segment 4 bases; nucleotides outside the gene matches: 6. CDR3 sequence reads: CASSFRTGSYGYTF. The CDR3 DNA is TGTGCCAGCAGTTTCCGGACAGGTAGCTATGGCTACACCTTC.

This chain connects TRBV14 to TRBJ2-7; D perhaps matches TRBD2 (5 bases). The CDR3 contains 11 residues. Trimming removed 0 bases from V and 10 bases from J, with 7 bases in between. CDR1 and CDR2 (germline): SGHDN, FVKESK. The CDR3 protein is CASSQDRGQYF. CDR3 DNA sequence: TGTGCCAGCAGCCAAGATCGGGGACAGTACTTC.

The genes are TRBV5-5 and TRBJ2-1; a possible D gene is TRBD1 (6 bases). The CDR3 is made up of 12 amino acids. Germline lookup yields CDR1 SGHKS and CDR2 YYEKEE (reference sequence). V was clipped by 0 bases and J by 10 bases, with 8 bases between them. Here the CDR3 DNA reads TGTGCCAGCAGCTTGGTTACAGGGGAGCAGTTCTTC. Its protein product is CASSLVTGEQFF.

The chain joins TRBV4-1 to TRBJ2-2; D is possibly TRBD2 (5 bases). The CDR3 contains 17 residues. Germline V gene data show CDR1 as MGHRA and CDR2 as YSYEKL. The V and J ends lost 0 bases and 4 bases respectively, with 15 bases between them. The DNA of the CDR3 is TGCGCCAGCAGCCAAGAGAGCACTAGATCTTTCACCGGGGAGCTGTTTTTT. Translated: CASSQESTRSFTGELFF.

This chain connects TRBV13 to TRBJ1-2, with D perhaps TRBD1 (5 bases). Germline-derived CDR1 and CDR2 are PRHDT and FYEKMQ (reference sequence). The CDR3 loop spans 15 amino acids. V was shortened by 3 bases and J by 4 bases, with 15 bases between the two germline ends. This chain's CDR3 is CASSLGTRAGYGYTF. The DNA of the CDR3 is TGTGCCAGCAGCTTGGGGACCCGAGCGGGCTATGGCTACACCTTC.

This chain connects TRBV7-2 to TRBJ2-1; possible D gene TRBD1, 5 bases. Germline-derived CDR1 and CDR2 are SGHTA and FQGNSA. The CDR3 runs 15 residues. Trimming took off 1 base at V and 7 bases at J, with 14 bases between the two ends. This chain's CDR3 is CASSLESQGRNEQFF. CDR3 DNA sequence: TGTGCCAGCAGCTTAGAGTCTCAGGGTCGGAATGAGCAGTTCTTC.

V usage is TRBV10-3 and J usage is TRBJ2-7, with 11 positions matching TRBD2. The CDR3 is 14 amino acids. Germline loops: CDR1 ENHRY, CDR2 SYGVKD. V lost 6 bases and J lost 5; bases outside the gene matches: 6. CDR3 residues: CAIRATSGVDEQYF. CDR3 DNA sequence: TGTGCCATCAGGGCGACTAGCGGGGTCGACGAGCAGTACTTC.

J is TRBJ2-7 and V is TRBV5-6, with D perhaps TRBD2 (6 bases). The germline CDR1 and CDR2 sequences are SGHDT and YYEEEE. The CDR3 contains 14 residues. The V end lost 3 bases, the J end lost 0 bases, and 10 bases lay between the germline ends. The DNA of the CDR3 is TGTGCCAGCAGCTCCGACGGGAGCTCCTACGAGCAGTACTTC. This translates into CASSSDGSSYEQYF.

V gene TRBV28 combines with J gene TRBJ1-4; D possibly corresponds to TRBD1 (6 bases). CDR1 and CDR2 from the germline V gene are MDHEN and SYDVKM. The CDR3 extends over 12 amino acids. The ends were cut back, 8 bases at V and 4 bases at J, with 8 bases in the middle. CDR3 DNA: TGTGCCAGCGGACAGTATAATGAAAAACTGTTTTTT. Amino acid sequence: CASGQYNEKLFF.

V is TRBV6-1 and J is TRBJ1-1, with TRBD1 as a possible D gene (5 bases). The CDR3 sequence is 13 residues long. V lost 4 bases and J 4 bases, leaving 10 bases between the germline ends. Germline loops: CDR1 MNHNS, CDR2 SASEGT. The CDR3 sequence: CASSVGGLTEAFF. The DNA of the CDR3 is TGTGCCAGCAGTGTTGGGGGACTCACTGAAGCTTTCTTT.

The chain joins TRBV15 to TRBJ1-2, with D possibly matching TRBD1 (6 bases). Trimming shortened V by 0 bases and J by 4 bases, and 12 bases separated the two germline ends. Per germline, CDR1 LNHNV and CDR2 YYDKDF (reference sequence). This CDR3 is 15 amino acids long. The chain's CDR3 is CATSRDPRTAYGYTF. CDR3 in DNA: TGTGCCACCAGCAGAGATCCAAGGACAGCCTATGGCTACACCTTC.